This is a list of T cell receptor beta chains from one sample in a study of glioma-infiltrating T cells after dendritic cell vaccination. Assay used: immunoSEQ multiplex PCR; TCRdb lists only in-frame clones, some missing. The top ten hold roughly 6.8% of the sample, which has tens of thousands of clones, around 86% seen once. Specimen: blood, collected after dendritic cell vaccination. The receptor source for this set is a human donor with glioblastoma. CDR3s include the opening cysteine and the closing phenylalanine or tryptophan. D genes are given only for firm matches. Some rows have no size entry. The others give once, few or many, or a class for an expanded clone.

abundance: -
v_gene: TRBV29-1
j_gene: TRBJ2-7
d_gene: -
CDR3nt: TGCAGCGTTGAAGTGGCAGGGGAAGGCTACGAGCAGTACTTC
CDR3aa: CSVEVAGEGYEQYF

abundance: -
v_gene: TRBV7-2
j_gene: TRBJ1-6
d_gene: -
CDR3nt: TGTGCCAGCAGCTTTGCCGGTGGGGCTTATAATTCACCCCTCCACTTT
CDR3aa: CASSFAGGAYNSPLHF

abundance: -
v_gene: TRBV5-1
j_gene: TRBJ2-3
d_gene: TRBD1
CDR3nt: TGCGCCAGCACCCGAAGGGGGCTCACAGATACGCAGTATTTT
CDR3aa: CASTRRGLTDTQYF

abundance: -
v_gene: TRBV19
j_gene: TRBJ2-7
d_gene: -
CDR3nt: TGTGCCAGTAGTATCGTGGCAGAAGTCGAGCAGTACTTC
CDR3aa: CASSIVAEVEQYF

abundance: -
v_gene: TRBV6-5
j_gene: TRBJ2-7
d_gene: -
CDR3nt: TGTGCCAGCAGTTACTCGTTCGAGCCCGACTACGAGCAGTACTTC
CDR3aa: CASSYSFEPDYEQYF

abundance: once
v_gene: TRBV25-1
j_gene: TRBJ1-4
d_gene: TRBD1
CDR3nt: TGTGCCAGCAGTTTGACAGGGGGAACAACTAATGAAAAACTGTTTTTT
CDR3aa: CASSLTGGTTNEKLFF

abundance: -
v_gene: TRBV2
j_gene: TRBJ1-6
d_gene: -
CDR3nt: TGTGCCAGCAGTGAAAGGTCAGGGATGATTTCACCCCTCCACTTT
CDR3aa: CASSERSGMISPLHF

abundance: -
v_gene: TRBV7-3
j_gene: TRBJ2-5
d_gene: -
CDR3nt: TGTGCCAGCAGCCCAACGGCGGTTACAGAGACCCAGTACTTC
CDR3aa: CASSPTAVTETQYF

abundance: -
v_gene: TRBV6-1
j_gene: TRBJ2-7
d_gene: TRBD1
CDR3nt: TGTGCCAGCAGCGGACAGGACTCCTACGAGCAGTACTTC
CDR3aa: CASSGQDSYEQYF

abundance: -
v_gene: TRBV5-1
j_gene: TRBJ1-2
d_gene: -
CDR3nt: TGCGCCAGCAGCTTGGCGACAGAAAGTTCGTCCGTTGGCTACACCTTC
CDR3aa: CASSLATESSSVGYTF

abundance: -
v_gene: TRBV5-8
j_gene: TRBJ2-5
d_gene: -
CDR3nt: TGTGCCAGCAGCCCTGGCAAGGGGGGGCGGCAAGAGACCCAGTACTTC
CDR3aa: CASSPGKGGRQETQYF

abundance: -
v_gene: TRBV7-2
j_gene: TRBJ1-1
d_gene: TRBD1
CDR3nt: TGTGCCAGCAGCTTAGCGGGGACAGGGGTGGGCACTGAAGCTTTCTTT
CDR3aa: CASSLAGTGVGTEAFF

abundance: -
v_gene: TRBV4-3
j_gene: TRBJ2-1
d_gene: -
CDR3nt: TGCGCCAGCAGCCAGCTTGGGAGTGAGCAGTTCTTC
CDR3aa: CASSQLGSEQFF

abundance: -
v_gene: TRBV6-1
j_gene: TRBJ1-4
d_gene: -
CDR3nt: TGTGCCAGCAGTGACCAGGGGACTAATGAAAAACTGTTTTTT
CDR3aa: CASSDQGTNEKLFF

abundance: few
v_gene: TRBV7-2
j_gene: TRBJ2-7
d_gene: TRBD1
CDR3nt: TGTGCCAGCAGCTTAGTCGCGGGCCAGGGGGATGCCTACGAGCAGTACTTC
CDR3aa: CASSLVAGQGDAYEQYF

abundance: -
v_gene: TRBV5-6
j_gene: TRBJ2-7
d_gene: -
CDR3nt: TGTGCCAGCCAAGGTGATGACAGGCCCTACGAGCAGTACTTC
CDR3aa: CASQGDDRPYEQYF